This TCR beta chain was sequenced in a study of T cell changes during pregnancy in multiple sclerosis. Produced via immunoSEQ multiplex PCR; TCRdb's table is partial and in-frame only. The table lists more than 80,000 clones, 90% to 95% of them singletons. V lost 6 bases and J 6 bases, leaving 9 bases between the germline ends. The germline gives CDR1 DFQATT, CDR2 SNEGSKA (reference sequence). The CDR3 has 11 amino acids. J is TRBJ2-1 and V is TRBV20-1, with D uncertain. The sample consisted of peripheral blood, taken in the second trimester of pregnancy. This receptor was identified in a female donor with multiple sclerosis, enrolled in a pregnancy study. CDR3 coding DNA: TGCAGTGCGTCTCGCGTCAATGAGCAGTTCTTC. Amino acids: CSASRVNEQFF.